These 15 T cell receptor beta chains originate from one sample sequenced in a study of shared clonotypes between healthy human individuals. TCRdb keeps only in-frame clones here, not all; method: immunoSEQ multiplex PCR. The table lists about 660,000 clones, around 67% of them singletons. Sequencing input: memory CD4+ T cells sorted from blood. The sample's subset: CD45RA-negative fraction. These receptors were taken from a woman aged 25 to 45 in good health.

The rearrangement uses TRBV4-2 and TRBJ1-2; D perhaps matches TRBD1 (5 bases). The germline V gene has CDR1 LGHNA and CDR2 YNFKEQ. This CDR3 contains 15 residues. Trimming cost V 0 bases and J 8 bases, with 16 bases left between them. The CDR3 nucleotides read TGTGCCAGCAGCCAAGATGGCCAGTCTAACAGGGGCTACACCTTC. Amino acids: CASSQDGQSNRGYTF.

The chain employs TRBV5-1 and TRBJ1-5; 10 bases agree with TRBD1. CDR3 length: 15 amino acids. V shed 2 bases and J 7 bases; nucleotides not matched to a gene: 6. Germline V gene sequence: CDR1 SGHRS, CDR2 YFSETQ. Here the CDR3 reads CASSFDGQGGQPQHF. DNA for the CDR3: TGCGCCAGCAGCTTTGATGGACAGGGGGGACAGCCCCAGCATTTT. Filled out from reference TRBV5-1 and TRBJ1-5, the complete variable domain reads KAGVTQTPRYLIKTRGQQVTLSCSPISGHRSVSWYQQTPGQGLQFLFEYFSETQRNKGNFPGRFSGRQFSNSRSEMNVSTLELGDSALYLCASSFDGQGGQPQHFGDGTRLSIL.

The genes are TRBV2 and TRBJ2-1; 10 bases are shared with TRBD1. Germline V gives CDR1 SNHLY, CDR2 FYNNEI. V trimming: 6 bases; J trimming: 3 bases; junction bases outside the gene matches: 8. The CDR3 runs 16 residues. The CDR3 region has the DNA TGTGCCAGCAGCGGACCGGGACAGGGGCTCTACAATGAGCAGTTCTTC. This translates into CASSGPGQGLYNEQFF.

The V gene is TRBV2, the J gene TRBJ2-5; TRBD2 is a possible D gene (6 bases). Trimming stripped 6 bases from V and 1 base from J, with 21 bases between. The CDR3 covers 17 residues. CDR1 is SNHLY, CDR2 FYNNEI, per germline. CDR3 sequence (DNA): TGTGCCAGCAGGCCGGCGGGAACTGTGGAAGGCCAAGAGACCCAGTACTTC. This gives the protein CASRPAGTVEGQETQYF. Full variable domain (outside the CDR3, taken from reference TRBV2 and TRBJ2-5): EPEVTQTPSHQVTQMGQEVILRCVPISNHLYFYWYRQILGQKVEFLVSFYNNEISEKSEIFDDQFSVERPDGSNFTLKIRSTKLEDSAMYFCASRPAGTVEGQETQYFGPGTRLLVL.

V and J are TRBV5-6 and TRBJ2-7; 12 bases map to TRBD2. This CDR3 is built from 15 residues. V shed 2 bases, J shed 2 bases, and the junction held 2 bases outside the gene matches. CDR1 and CDR2 (germline): SGHDT, YYEEEE. The chain's CDR3 is CASSFRTSGTYEQYF. CDR3 in DNA: TGTGCCAGCAGCTTCAGGACTAGCGGGACCTACGAGCAGTACTTC.

This clone was found a few times. The rearrangement links TRBV27 to TRBJ1-1; TRBD1 might be the D (5 bases). There are 15 residues in the CDR3. The V gene lost 6 bases and the J gene lost 1 base, with 15 bases spanning the gap. Germline V gene sequence: CDR1 MNHEY, CDR2 SMNVEV (reference sequence). CDR3 in amino acids: CASSPHRSPNTEAFF. The CDR3 bases are TGTGCCAGCAGCCCCCACAGGTCCCCGAACACTGAAGCTTTCTTT.

This chain uses TRBV6-5 with TRBJ1-1; 8 nucleotides align to TRBD1. This CDR3 is built from 15 residues. The trim removed 4 bases at V and 2 bases at J, leaving 6 bases unmatched. CDR1 is MNHEY and CDR2 is SVGAGI in the germline V gene. Here the CDR3 DNA reads TGTGCCAGCAGTTCCGGGACAGGACCAAACACTGAAGCTTTCTTT. This encodes CASSSGTGPNTEAFF.

This clone was observed a few times. J is TRBJ2-1 and V is TRBV28; D is unresolved. CDR3 length: 15 amino acids. V was cut by 5 bases and J by 8 bases, with 19 bases left in between. Per the germline V gene, CDR1 is MDHEN and CDR2 is SYDVKM. The DNA for the CDR3 is TGTGCCAGCAGTACGGCGGTTACCACTGGGTATGAGCAGTTCTTC. Its translation: CASSTAVTTGYEQFF.

The V call is TRBV5-1, the J call TRBJ2-1; 7 bases map to TRBD1. The V gene end was trimmed by 3 bases and the J gene end by 4 bases; junction bases not matched to a gene: 10. The CDR3 runs to 16 residues. Looked up from germline, CDR1 is SGHRS and CDR2 is YFSETQ. The CDR3 sequence: CASSWLRDRAYNEQFF. The CDR3 DNA follows: TGCGCCAGCAGCTGGCTCCGGGACAGAGCATACAATGAGCAGTTCTTC.

The rearrangement uses TRBV29-1 and TRBJ2-3; 9 bases fit TRBD1. The trim removed 2 bases at V and 0 bases at J, leaving 6 bases unmatched. CDR1 SQVTM and CDR2 ANQGSEA come from the germline V gene. The CDR3 length is 16 residues. As DNA, the CDR3 is TGCAGCGTTGAAACACCCGGGACAGGGAGCACAGATACGCAGTATTTT. The encoded protein is CSVETPGTGSTDTQYF.

This CDR3 is CASSLVIPGLAGDAGELFF. In DNA, the CDR3 is TGTGCCAGCAGCTTAGTGATCCCGGGACTAGCGGGAGACGCCGGGGAGCTGTTTTTT. The genes are TRBV7-6 and TRBJ2-2; 14 positions match TRBD2. V was clipped by 1 base and J by 6 bases; unmatched bases: 10. CDR1 and CDR2 from the germline V gene are SGHVS and FNYEAQ. This CDR3 is 19 amino acids long.

The chain couples TRBV5-4 to TRBJ2-5; tentatively, D is TRBD1 (6 bases). CDR3 size: 14 residues. The germline gives CDR1 SGHNT, CDR2 YYREEE (reference sequence). V lost 4 bases to trimming and J lost 1 base, with 11 bases between them. The CDR3 loop reads CASSAGTFQETQYF. For the CDR3, the DNA is TGTGCCAGCAGCGCCGGGACATTCCAAGAGACCCAGTACTTC.

This chain uses TRBV11-3 with TRBJ2-1; D gene unclear. V was pared by 5 bases and J by 0 bases, with 14 bases between. This CDR3 comprises 16 residues. The germline CDR1 and CDR2 sequences are SGHNT and YENEEA. CDR3 DNA sequence: TGTGCCAGCAGCCATTCGACTGCCCCCTCCTACAATGAGCAGTTCTTC. Translated, it gives CASSHSTAPSYNEQFF.

The V call is TRBV28, the J call TRBJ2-3; TRBD1 matches at 10 bases. There are 16 residues in the CDR3. V lost 6 bases and J lost 6; bases outside the gene matches: 12. Germline lookup yields CDR1 MDHEN and CDR2 SYDVKM. CDR3 protein: CASSPSGTGARDTQYF. The CDR3 DNA follows: TGTGCCAGCAGCCCATCCGGGACAGGGGCCCGGGATACGCAGTATTTT.

This chain joins TRBV15 and TRBJ2-1; TRBD1 matches at 9 bases. CDR3 length equals 15 residues. J gave up 9 bases and V 4 bases, and 10 bases lay outside the gene matches. Germline V gene data show CDR1 as LNHNV and CDR2 as YYDKDF (reference sequence). The CDR3 coding sequence is TGTGCCACCAGCACCGAGACAGGGGGGGCTACTGAGCAGTTCTTC. Translation: CATSTETGGATEQFF. Drawing the rest from reference TRBV15 and TRBJ2-1, the complete variable domain is DAMVIQNPRYQVTQFGKPVTLSCSQTLNHNVMYWYQQKSSQAPKLLFHYYDKDFNNEADTPDNFQSRRPNTSFCFLDIRSPGLGDTAMYLCATSTETGGATEQFFGPGTRLTVL.